This T cell receptor beta chain is from a study of T cell repertoires and Cas9 in healthy adults. Study overall: Characterization of SpCas9-reactive CD4 and CD8 T cells covered multi-effector potency, cytotoxicity and lineage.

Study conclusions and caveats: Reportedly, SpCas9-reactive effector T cell proliferation and function were mitigated by SpCas9-reactive Tregs in vitro.

Per germline, CDR1 MDHEN and CDR2 SYDVKM. Trimming cost V 6 bases and J 2 bases; bases outside gene matches: 19. CDR3 length: 19 residues. Clones were sequenced by immunoSEQ multiplex PCR, and TCRdb holds only the in-frame ones, with some missing. The sample lists about 22,000 clones, around 90% occurring once. Comment on this clone: The antigen is undetermined.

The chain joins TRBV28 to TRBJ1-5; TRBD1 agrees at 7 bases. The clonotype originates from a human donor in good health. The sample consisted of CD4+ effector T cells (CD127+, CD25-, CD137-, CD154-) from PBMCs; culture status not recorded. In DNA, the CDR3 is TGTGCCAGCAGACGTTACCAGGGACGGTCAGGGGGGGGCAATCAGCCCCAGCATTTT. It is translated as CASRRYQGRSGGGNQPQHF.